Included here is one T cell receptor beta chain sequence, with context. The antigen is unknown. Germline is not matched at one junction end, which may reflect a read error. The data derive from a study of T cell responses to AZD1222 COVID-19 vaccine. The CDR3 has 15 residues. Germline-derived CDR1 and CDR2 are SGDLS and YYNGEE. Repertoires were generated with immunoSEQ multiplex PCR, while TCRdb's copy carries only in-frame clones and drops some. The data show roughly 130,000 clones, roughly 88% seen once. Broader study findings: Donors skewed white British and female; clonal diversity was possibly underestimated.

The chain recombines TRBV9 with TRBJ1-2; 8 bases are shared with TRBD1. The sequence derives from an adult in good health. Sequences were derived from peripheral blood, sampled on day 0 of AZD1222 vaccination. The CDR3 DNA follows: TGTGCCAGCGGCGTCAGACAGGGGACTAACTATGGCTACACCTTC. Its protein is CASGVRQGTNYGYTF. The entire variable domain, with the rest obtained from reference TRBV9 and TRBJ1-2, is as follows: DSGVTQTPKHLITATGQRVTLRCSPRSGDLSVYWYQQSLDQGLQFLIQYYNGEERAKGNILERFSAQQFPDLHSELNLSSLELGDSALYFCASGVRQGTNYGYTFGSGTRLTVV.